The 32 T cell receptor beta chains below all came from one sample that was sequenced in a study of blood T cell repertoires in COVID-19 (dated by TCRdb to the early 2020s). The library was produced with the immunoSEQ multiplex PCR assay. TCRdb provides this immuneACCESS table in a form limited to in-frame rearrangements. Some clones are lacking; in checked studies, under half of them reflect an unresolved V gene, and why the rest are absent is not known. This sample gives about 250,000 clones in total; 83% of them show up just once. Roughly 7.8% of the sample is held by the ten biggest clonotypes. The sample taken for sequencing was peripheral blood. The receptors here all came from a man aged 40-50 years with active or convalescent COVID-19.

This clone was seen a handful of times. CDR3 nucleotide sequence: TGCGCCAGCAAATCCGTCAGGTCGGACACTGAAGCTTTCTTT. Protein: CASKSVRSDTEAFF. The chain recombines TRBV10-1 with TRBJ1-1, with D unresolved. Germline lookup yields CDR1 WNHNN and CDR2 SYGVQD (reference sequence). The CDR3 spans 14 residues. V lost 7 bases and J 3 bases, leaving 15 bases between the germline ends.

V and J are TRBV9 and TRBJ2-3; 9 bases fit TRBD2. Unmatched junction bases numbered 4, after V lost 0 bases and J lost 2 bases. This CDR3 comprises 16 residues. Germline V gives CDR1 SGDLS, CDR2 YYNGEE. The CDR3 DNA sequence: TGTGCCAGCAGCGTAGGTGGCGGGAGGGCCACAGATACGCAGTATTTT. Translated: CASSVGGGRATDTQYF.

CDR3 DNA: TGTGCCAGCACCTACCCGGAGGGGAACACTGAAGCTTTCTTT. Its translation is CASTYPEGNTEAFF. The chain recombines TRBV6-5 with TRBJ1-1; D is unresolved. Trimming pared 7 bases from V and 1 base from J, leaving 13 bases between. CDR1 is MNHEY, CDR2 SVGAGI, per germline. The CDR3 spans 14 residues.

The chain employs TRBV14 and TRBJ1-6; TRBD1 aligns across 9 bases. The V segment lost 4 bases and the J segment 10 bases; nucleotides outside the gene matches: 5. The CDR3 contains 14 residues. Germline CDR1 reads SGHDN; CDR2 reads FVKESK. The CDR3: CASSLGTGRSPLHF. The CDR3 DNA follows: TGTGCCAGCAGCCTCGGGACAGGGAGATCACCCCTCCACTTT.

The chain recombines TRBV25-1 with TRBJ2-1, with 7 nucleotides matching TRBD2. Losses at the gene ends were 1 base for V and 10 bases for J; bases not matched to a gene: 10. This CDR3 has 15 residues. Germline V lookup: CDR1 MGHDK, CDR2 SYGVNS. The CDR3 DNA sequence: TGTGCCAGCAGTGAATTTCGGGGAGGGCCAGGGGAGCAGTTCTTC. It yields the protein CASSEFRGGPGEQFF.

CDR3 protein: CASSLVGQGGEGGYTF. The CDR3 nucleotides are TGTGCCAGCAGCTTAGTGGGACAGGGGGGAGAGGGAGGCTACACCTTC. This chain connects TRBV7-2 to TRBJ1-2; 11 bases agree with TRBD1. Germline values: CDR1 SGHTA, CDR2 FQGNSA. The CDR3 has 16 amino acids. Trimming took 1 base from V and 8 from J; bases not matched to a gene: 9. Complete variable domain (other parts from reference TRBV7-2 and TRBJ1-2): GAGVSQSPSNKVTEKGKDVELRCDPISGHTALYWYRQSLGQGLEFLIYFQGNSAPDKSGLPSDRFSAERTGGSVSTLTIQRTQQEDSAVYLCASSLVGQGGEGGYTFGSGTRLTVV.

The chain couples TRBV5-1 to TRBJ1-1; a weak D match, TRBD1 (5 bases). The ends were cut back, 4 bases at V and 10 bases at J, with 23 bases in the middle. Looked up from germline, CDR1 is SGHRS and CDR2 is YFSETQ. The CDR3 length is 15 residues. CDR3 sequence: CASSPTPSTGEGAFF. CDR3 nucleotides: TGCGCCAGCAGCCCTACCCCATCAACGGGGGAAGGAGCTTTCTTT.

V is TRBV9 and J is TRBJ1-2; the D gene is possibly TRBD1 (5 bases). V gave up 5 bases and J gave up 2 bases, with 22 bases separating them. The length of the CDR3 is 17 residues. Germline loops: CDR1 SGDLS, CDR2 YYNGEE. The chain's CDR3 is CASRGSTGTGGNYGYTF. CDR3 DNA: TGTGCCAGCAGGGGCTCTACGGGGACCGGAGGGAACTATGGCTACACCTTC. Looking up the rest from reference TRBV9 and TRBJ1-2 gives the full variable domain: DSGVTQTPKHLITATGQRVTLRCSPRSGDLSVYWYQQSLDQGLQFLIQYYNGEERAKGNILERFSAQQFPDLHSELNLSSLELGDSALYFCASRGSTGTGGNYGYTFGSGTRLTVV.

The genes are TRBV24-1 and TRBJ1-1; D is unclear. The V and J ends lost 7 bases and 11 bases respectively, with 13 bases between them. The CDR3 spans 11 residues. CDR1 is KGHDR and CDR2 is SFDVKD in the germline V gene. The CDR3 protein is CATRSMGGAFF. The CDR3 DNA reads as TGTGCCACCAGGTCCATGGGAGGGGCTTTCTTT.

The CDR3 DNA follows: TGTGCCACCGGGATGGAGGACACCGGGGAGCTGTTTTTT. Its protein is CATGMEDTGELFF. V and J are TRBV11-3 and TRBJ2-2; possible D gene TRBD2, 5 bases. V was shortened by 10 bases and J by 3 bases, with 12 bases between the two germline ends. Germline-derived CDR1 and CDR2 are SGHNT and YENEEA. The CDR3 runs 13 residues.

Points on this clone: A junction boundary mismatches the germline segment, possibly from a read error. This chain connects TRBV2 to TRBJ2-1; TRBD2 matches 11 bases. Germline lookup yields CDR1 SNHLY and CDR2 FYNNEI. This CDR3 has 12 amino acids. The CDR3 protein is CATSTSGSINIF. The CDR3 DNA follows: TGTGCCACCTCAACTAGCGGGAGTATCAACATCTTC.

There are a few counts of this clone. The chain couples TRBV30 to TRBJ2-1; 10 nucleotides agree with TRBD2. V trimming: 4 bases; J trimming: 4 bases; junction bases outside the gene matches: 7. CDR3 length equals 15 residues. CDR1 GTSNPN and CDR2 SVGIG come from the germline V gene (reference sequence). CDR3 coding DNA: TGTGCCTGGATTCCGGGACTAGCGTTTTACAATGAGCAGTTCTTC. Translation gives CAWIPGLAFYNEQFF.

The chain combines TRBV27 with TRBJ2-3, with D tentatively TRBD1 (6 bases). The CDR3 totals 16 residues. Germline values: CDR1 MNHEY, CDR2 SMNVEV (reference sequence). V gave up 0 bases and J gave up 3 bases, with 13 bases separating them. This CDR3 is CASSLSTGLWTDTQYF. The CDR3 DNA follows: TGTGCCAGCAGTTTATCCACAGGGCTGTGGACAGATACGCAGTATTTT.

In its sample, this clone was seen a few times. The chain links TRBV14 to TRBJ1-3; D is unresolved. This CDR3 has 14 amino acids. V was trimmed by 2 bases and J by 8 bases, leaving 13 bases between them. Germline V CDR1 and CDR2: SGHDN, FVKESK. The chain's CDR3 is CASSQNTGADTIYF. CDR3 in DNA: TGTGCCAGCAGCCAAAACACGGGTGCCGACACCATATATTTT.

CDR3 protein: CASSSGQYNEQFF. As DNA, the CDR3 is TGCGCCAGCAGCTCCGGACAGTACAATGAGCAGTTCTTC. This chain joins TRBV4-1 and TRBJ2-1, with D perhaps matching TRBD1 (6 bases). Trimming took off 5 bases at V and 4 bases at J, with 9 bases between the two ends. The CDR3 length is 13 residues. Germline CDR1 reads MGHRA; CDR2 reads YSYEKL.

The V gene is TRBV24-1, the J gene TRBJ2-7; 8 positions agree with TRBD1. The V and J ends lost 3 bases and 5 bases, in that order; junction bases with no gene match: 2. CDR1 and CDR2 from the germline V gene are KGHDR and SFDVKD. The CDR3 length is 13 residues. CDR3 nucleotide sequence: TGTGCCACCAGTGATGTGACAGGGGACGAGCAGTACTTC. Amino acid sequence: CATSDVTGDEQYF.

This chain links TRBV10-3 with TRBJ1-2; D remains ambiguous. The CDR3 loop spans 13 amino acids. V gave up 3 bases and J gave up 5 bases, with 10 bases separating them. Germline loops: CDR1 ENHRY, CDR2 SYGVKD. This chain's CDR3 is CAISDAGIYGYTF. The CDR3 region has the DNA TGTGCCATCAGTGATGCCGGGATATATGGCTACACCTTC.

This chain links TRBV7-6 with TRBJ2-5; 8 nucleotides line up with TRBD1. This CDR3 region has 15 residues. Looked up from germline, CDR1 is SGHVS and CDR2 is FNYEAQ. The V and J ends lost 1 base and 4 bases, in that order; junction bases with no gene match: 5. This CDR3 is CASSLVGDRPETQYF. CDR3 in DNA: TGTGCCAGCAGCTTAGTGGGGGACAGGCCAGAGACCCAGTACTTC.

This rearrangement joins TRBV6-2 or TRBV6-3 to TRBJ1-1; 8 bases agree with TRBD1. The CDR3 consists of 12 residues. Germline V gene data show CDR1 as MNHEY and CDR2 as SVGEGT. V lost 4 bases to trimming and J lost 7 bases; unmatched junction nucleotides: 2. The CDR3 bases are TGTGCCAGCAGTTGGACAGGGCGTGAAGCTTTCTTT. Its protein is CASSWTGREAFF.

The chain combines TRBV5-6 with TRBJ2-5; perhaps TRBD2 as D (5 bases). V was pared by 4 bases and J by 2 bases, with 9 bases between. The CDR3 loop spans 13 amino acids. Germline CDR1 is SGHDT and CDR2 is YYEEEE. CDR3 DNA sequence: TGTGCCAGCAGCCAACCGGGGCAAGAGACCCAGTACTTC. This codes for CASSQPGQETQYF. The complete variable domain, with remaining parts taken from reference TRBV5-6 and TRBJ2-5, reads DAGVTQSPTHLIKTRGQQVTLRCSPKSGHDTVSWYQQALGQGPQFIFQYYEEEERQRGNFPDRFSGHQFPNYSSELNVNALLLGDSALYLCASSQPGQETQYFGPGTRLLVL.

The genes are TRBV25-1 and TRBJ2-1; TRBD2 agrees at 8 bases. The CDR3 is 15 residues long. V lost 4 bases to trimming and J lost 2 bases; unmatched junction nucleotides: 4. CDR1 and CDR2 from the germline V gene are MGHDK and SYGVNS. This CDR3 is CASSGELAAYNEQFF. The CDR3 DNA sequence: TGTGCCAGCAGTGGGGAACTAGCGGCCTACAATGAGCAGTTCTTC.

This chain uses TRBV1 with TRBJ2-1; no check of the table's D call, TRBD2, against the DNA was made. TRBV1 is shown as a pseudogene. There are 18 residues in the CDR3. CDR3 bases: TGCACCAGCAGCCAAGATCCCCTAGCGGGAGAAGGGTACAATGAGCAGTTCTTC. It specifies CTSSQDPLAGEGYNEQFF.

This clone was detected a few times. The rearrangement joins TRBV10-2 to TRBJ1-4; 8 bases line up with TRBD1. The germline V gene encodes CDR1 WSHSY and CDR2 SAAADI. This CDR3 has 15 amino acids. J gave up 8 bases and V 3 bases, and 8 bases lay outside the gene matches. In nucleotides, the CDR3 is TGCGCCAGCAGTGAACAGGGGGGAAGACAGGAAAAACTGTTTTTT. It translates to CASSEQGGRQEKLFF.

The V and J genes are TRBV27 and TRBJ1-6, with 7 nucleotides matching TRBD1. The J segment lost 8 bases and the V segment lost 6 bases, leaving 7 bases of the junction unmatched. CDR3 length equals 14 residues. The germline CDR1 and CDR2 sequences are MNHEY and SMNVEV (reference sequence). CDR3 in DNA: TGTGCCAGCAGCTCGAGACAGGGATATTCACCCCTCCACTTT. Amino acid sequence: CASSSRQGYSPLHF.

The rearrangement links TRBV30 to TRBJ1-1, with TRBD1 matching 8 bases. Germline assignment: CDR1 GTSNPN and CDR2 SVGIG (reference sequence). The V and J ends lost 2 bases and 6 bases, in that order; junction bases with no gene match: 8. The CDR3 loop spans 14 amino acids. CDR3: CAWSRTGPSSEAFF. The CDR3 nucleotides read TGTGCCTGGAGTCGGACAGGGCCTTCGTCTGAAGCTTTCTTT.

This clone was observed a handful of times. The V call is TRBV10-3, the J call TRBJ2-3; 11 nucleotides match TRBD2. CDR3 length: 15 residues. The germline V gene encodes CDR1 ENHRY and CDR2 SYGVKD. J lost 3 bases, V lost 4 bases, and 3 bases had no gene match. The CDR3 DNA sequence: TGTGCCATCAGTGCAACTAGCGGGAGTACAGATACGCAGTATTTT. Amino acids: CAISATSGSTDTQYF.

This rearrangement joins TRBV10-3 to TRBJ2-7; maybe TRBD2 (7 bases). CDR3 size: 14 residues. Looked up from germline, CDR1 is ENHRY and CDR2 is SYGVKD. V was cut by 10 bases and J by 1 base, with 17 bases left in between. The CDR3 region is CATWAGGRSYEQYF. In nucleotides, the CDR3 is TGTGCCACCTGGGCCGGGGGGCGATCCTACGAGCAGTACTTC.

CDR3 coding DNA: TGTGCCAGCAGTTTATCCTCTGGGAGGGCAGATACGCAGTATTTT. Its protein is CASSLSSGRADTQYF. The genes are TRBV27 and TRBJ2-3, with 7 bases aligning to TRBD2. CDR1 and CDR2 (germline): MNHEY, SMNVEV (reference sequence). Trimming removed 0 bases from V and 4 bases from J; junction bases left unmatched: 4. The CDR3 is made up of 15 amino acids.

The chain carries TRBV7-9 and TRBJ1-4; D is unresolved. Germline V gives CDR1 SEHNR, CDR2 FQNEAQ (reference sequence). CDR3 length: 13 residues. V was clipped by 2 bases and J by 8 bases, with 9 bases between them. The CDR3 DNA sequence: TGTGCCAGCAGCTTAAACGAAGCGGAAAAACTGTTTTTT. Translated, it gives CASSLNEAEKLFF.

This CDR3 is CASSQRRPGTSEAKNIQYF. In DNA, the CDR3 is TGTGCCAGCAGCCAAAGACGCCCCGGGACTAGCGAGGCCAAAAACATTCAGTACTTC. The chain combines TRBV4-2 with TRBJ2-4; TRBD2 matches at 10 bases. CDR1 is LGHNA and CDR2 is YNFKEQ in the germline V gene. CDR3 length equals 19 residues. Trimming cost V 2 bases and J 1 base; bases outside gene matches: 11.

This clone appeared once. V usage is TRBV19 and J usage is TRBJ2-3; D remains ambiguous. The germline gives CDR1 LNHDA, CDR2 SQIVND (reference sequence). Trimming took 5 bases from V and 0 from J, leaving 6 bases between them. The length of the CDR3 is 13 residues. CDR3 in DNA: TGTGCCAGTAGTCTGACTAGCACAGATACGCAGTATTTT. Translating it yields CASSLTSTDTQYF.

This clone is a singleton in its sample. The chain joins TRBV3-1 (or the pseudogene TRBV3-2) to TRBJ2-7, with D possibly TRBD2 on 6 matching bases. V lost 0 bases to trimming and J lost 2 bases, with 14 bases between them. Germline-derived CDR1 and CDR2 are LGHDT and YNNKEL (reference sequence). This CDR3 spans 16 amino acids. CDR3 amino acids: CASSQDPGTPTYEQYF. For the CDR3, the DNA is TGTGCCAGCAGCCAAGACCCCGGGACTCCCACCTACGAGCAGTACTTC.